The rows below give T cell receptor beta chains drawn from one sample of a study of human T cells and chemical hapten exposure. Using its own MiXCR run on the RACE reads, TCRdb lists one record per CDR3 protein. The sample includes around 150,000 distinct CDR3 sequences, around a quarter of them seen just once. The specimen was whole blood, collected in connection with sensitization to the hapten diphenylcyclopropenone (DPC). These receptors were collected from a woman under 30 with alopecia areata. Some clones in this sample may be carry-over from other donors' samples. Both conserved end residues are part of each CDR3. Fields, in order: clone size, V gene, CDR3 protein. Rows give clone size only sometimes, using once, few, many, or a class for an expanded clone.

size: .
V: TRBV19
CDR3: CASTRTGSTDTQYF

size: few
V: TRBV28
CDR3: CASSSWSSGNTGELFF

size: few
V: TRBV7-2
CDR3: CASSSERGLQETQYF

size: .
V: TRBV7-2
CDR3: CASSLGGIRTEAFF

size: few
V: TRBV29-1
CDR3: CSVDRGRETQYF

size: many
V: TRBV29-1
CDR3: CSGGTSGSVINEQFF

size: .
V: TRBV6-1
CDR3: CASSEAGWRQGVEQYF

size: few
V: TRBV5-1
CDR3: CASSLGASSGQPQHF

size: .
V: TRBV5-1
CDR3: CASSLGSRGEQFF

size: .
V: TRBV30
CDR3: CAWTPWASGYNEQFF

size: once
V: TRBV12-5
CDR3: CASGSPGRETQYF

size: few
V: TRBV4-1
CDR3: CASSQAVEKLFF

size: .
V: TRBV6-5
CDR3: CASRSARGLFFTEAFF

size: few
V: TRBV7-2
CDR3: CASSLGHLGDTQYF

size: few
V: TRBV9
CDR3: CASSAWTSDTDTQYF

size: .
V: TRBV11-2
CDR3: CASSGLAGSKNIQYF

size: few
V: TRBV19
CDR3: CASRSRAASNQPQHF

size: .
V: TRBV7-9
CDR3: CASSSSETVSRDTQYF

size: .
V: TRBV7-9
CDR3: CASSPEIGEQFF

size: few
V: TRBV5-1
CDR3: CASSQRTAAPTGGYGYTF

size: few
V: TRBV29-1
CDR3: CSVYLRGFNEKLFF

size: few
V: TRBV20-1
CDR3: CSSYPGANVLTF

size: once
V: TRBV4-2
CDR3: CASSQDQWGSGNTIYF

size: .
V: TRBV25-1
CDR3: CASSREASKGYTF

size: .
V: TRBV7-6
CDR3: CASSFSLNNEQFF

size: .
V: TRBV29-1
CDR3: CSVGSSNQPQHF

size: few
V: TRBV7-3
CDR3: CASSLSGPSRGHTDTQYF

size: few
V: TRBV15
CDR3: CATSRDLSPGLYSPLHF

size: few
V: TRBV4-3
CDR3: CASSQLAGVTDEQFF

size: .
V: TRBV7-2
CDR3: CASSYKQGTSGSPYEQYF

size: once
V: TRBV7-2
CDR3: CASSFTRTSGSTDTQYF

size: .
V: TRBV29-1
CDR3: CSVESGLLESYEQYF

size: few
V: TRBV4-1
CDR3: CASSQEMAGGYNEQFF